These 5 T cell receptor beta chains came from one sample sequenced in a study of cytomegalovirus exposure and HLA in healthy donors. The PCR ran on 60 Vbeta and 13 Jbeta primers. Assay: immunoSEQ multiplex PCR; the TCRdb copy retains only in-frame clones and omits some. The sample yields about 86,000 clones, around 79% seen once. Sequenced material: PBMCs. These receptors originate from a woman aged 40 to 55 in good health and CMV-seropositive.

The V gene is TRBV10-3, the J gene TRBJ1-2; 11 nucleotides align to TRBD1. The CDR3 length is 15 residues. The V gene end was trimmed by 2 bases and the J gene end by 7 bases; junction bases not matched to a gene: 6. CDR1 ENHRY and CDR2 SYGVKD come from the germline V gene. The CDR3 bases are TGTGCCATCAGTGAGCCGGACAGGGGGCAGGGTGGCTACACCTTC. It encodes CAISEPDRGQGGYTF.

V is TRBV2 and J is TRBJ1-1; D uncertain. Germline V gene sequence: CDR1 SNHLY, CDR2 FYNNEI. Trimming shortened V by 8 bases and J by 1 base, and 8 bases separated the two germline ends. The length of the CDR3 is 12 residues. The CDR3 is CASDWSNTEAFF. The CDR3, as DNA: TGTGCCAGCGACTGGTCGAACACTGAAGCTTTCTTT.

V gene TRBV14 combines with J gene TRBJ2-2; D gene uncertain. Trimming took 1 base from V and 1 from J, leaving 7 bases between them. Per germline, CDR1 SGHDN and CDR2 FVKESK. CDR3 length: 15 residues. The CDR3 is CASSQVIRNTGELFF. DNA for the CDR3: TGTGCCAGCAGCCAAGTAATTCGGAACACCGGGGAGCTGTTTTTT.

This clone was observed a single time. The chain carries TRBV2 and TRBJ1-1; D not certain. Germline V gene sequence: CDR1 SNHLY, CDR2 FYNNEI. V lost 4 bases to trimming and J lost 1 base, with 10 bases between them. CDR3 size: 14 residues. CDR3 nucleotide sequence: TGTGCCAGCAGTGTCCCGACACAGAACACTGAAGCTTTCTTT. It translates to CASSVPTQNTEAFF.

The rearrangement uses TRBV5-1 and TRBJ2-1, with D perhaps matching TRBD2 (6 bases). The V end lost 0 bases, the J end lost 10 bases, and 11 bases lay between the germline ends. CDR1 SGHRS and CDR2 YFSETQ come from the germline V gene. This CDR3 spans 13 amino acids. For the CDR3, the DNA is TGCGCCAGCAGCTTGGGTGGGCGGGGAGAGCAGTTCTTC. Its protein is CASSLGGRGEQFF.